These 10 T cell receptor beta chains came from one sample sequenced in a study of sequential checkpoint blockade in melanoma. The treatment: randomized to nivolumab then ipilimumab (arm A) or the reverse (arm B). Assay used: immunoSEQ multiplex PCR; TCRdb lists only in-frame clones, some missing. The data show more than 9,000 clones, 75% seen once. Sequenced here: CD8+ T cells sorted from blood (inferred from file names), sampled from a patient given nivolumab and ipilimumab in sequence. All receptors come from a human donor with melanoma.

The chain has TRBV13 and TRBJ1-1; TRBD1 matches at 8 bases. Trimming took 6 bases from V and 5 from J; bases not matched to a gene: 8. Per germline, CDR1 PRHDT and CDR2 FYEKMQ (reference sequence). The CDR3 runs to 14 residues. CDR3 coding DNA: TGTGCCAGCAGTTTTAGACAGGGGCGAACTGAAGCTTTCTTT. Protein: CASSFRQGRTEAFF. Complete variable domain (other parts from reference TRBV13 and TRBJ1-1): AAGVIQSPRHLIKEKRETATLKCYPIPRHDTVYWYQQGPGQDPQFLISFYEKMQSDKGSIPDRFSAQQFSDYHSELNMSSLELGDSALYFCASSFRQGRTEAFFGQGTRLTVV.

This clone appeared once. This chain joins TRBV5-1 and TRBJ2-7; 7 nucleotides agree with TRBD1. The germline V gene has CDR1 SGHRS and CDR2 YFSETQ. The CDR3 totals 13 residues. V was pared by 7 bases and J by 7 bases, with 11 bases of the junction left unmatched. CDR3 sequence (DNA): TGCGCCAGCCGACAGGGAACGACGGGTGAGCAGTACTTC. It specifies CASRQGTTGEQYF.

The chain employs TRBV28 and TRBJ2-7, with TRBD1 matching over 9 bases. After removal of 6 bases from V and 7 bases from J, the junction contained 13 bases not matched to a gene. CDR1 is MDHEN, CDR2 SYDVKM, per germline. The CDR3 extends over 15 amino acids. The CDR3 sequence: CASSQTQQGAKEQYF. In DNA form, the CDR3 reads TGTGCCAGCAGCCAAACTCAACAGGGGGCGAAAGAGCAGTACTTC.

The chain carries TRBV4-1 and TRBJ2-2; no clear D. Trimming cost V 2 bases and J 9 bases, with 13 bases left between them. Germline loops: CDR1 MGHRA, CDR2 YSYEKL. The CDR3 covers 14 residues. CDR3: CASSQLPVIRELFF. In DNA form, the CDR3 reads TGCGCCAGCAGCCAATTGCCAGTAATTCGGGAGCTGTTTTTT.

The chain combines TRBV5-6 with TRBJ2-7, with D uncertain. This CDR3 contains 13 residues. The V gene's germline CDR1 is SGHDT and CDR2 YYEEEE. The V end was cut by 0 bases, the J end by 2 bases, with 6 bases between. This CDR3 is CASSLGAAYEQYF. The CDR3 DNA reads TGTGCCAGCAGCTTGGGGGCTGCCTACGAGCAGTACTTC.

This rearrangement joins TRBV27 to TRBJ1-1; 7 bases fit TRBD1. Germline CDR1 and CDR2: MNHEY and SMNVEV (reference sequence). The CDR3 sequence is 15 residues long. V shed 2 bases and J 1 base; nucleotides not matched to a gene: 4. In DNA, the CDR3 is TGTGCCAGCAGTTTAGGCACAGGGGCGAACACTGAAGCTTTCTTT. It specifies CASSLGTGANTEAFF.

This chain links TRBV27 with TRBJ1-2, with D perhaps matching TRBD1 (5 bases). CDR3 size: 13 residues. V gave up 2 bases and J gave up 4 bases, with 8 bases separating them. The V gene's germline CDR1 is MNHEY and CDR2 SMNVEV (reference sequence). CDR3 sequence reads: CASSLTGPYGYTF. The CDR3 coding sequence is TGTGCCAGCAGTTTAACAGGACCCTATGGCTACACCTTC.

For the CDR3, the DNA is TGTGCCAGCAGCCCAGGAGCGGGAGGGCCGGTGGCCGGGGAGCTGTTTTTT. Translation gives CASSPGAGGPVAGELFF. This chain connects TRBV7-6 to TRBJ2-2, with 10 bases aligning to TRBD2. Germline V CDR1 and CDR2: SGHVS, FNYEAQ. Germline trimming cut 5 bases from V and 6 bases from J; bases unmatched to any gene: 12. This CDR3 has 17 amino acids.

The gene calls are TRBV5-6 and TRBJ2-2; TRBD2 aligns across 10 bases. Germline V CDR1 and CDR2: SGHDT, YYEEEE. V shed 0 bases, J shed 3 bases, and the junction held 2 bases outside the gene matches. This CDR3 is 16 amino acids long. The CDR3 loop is CASSLGLAGHTGELFF. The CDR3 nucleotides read TGTGCCAGCAGCTTGGGACTAGCGGGCCACACCGGGGAGCTGTTTTTT. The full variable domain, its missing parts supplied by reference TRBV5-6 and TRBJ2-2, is DAGVTQSPTHLIKTRGQQVTLRCSPKSGHDTVSWYQQALGQGPQFIFQYYEEEERQRGNFPDRFSGHQFPNYSSELNVNALLLGDSALYLCASSLGLAGHTGELFFGEGSRLTVL.

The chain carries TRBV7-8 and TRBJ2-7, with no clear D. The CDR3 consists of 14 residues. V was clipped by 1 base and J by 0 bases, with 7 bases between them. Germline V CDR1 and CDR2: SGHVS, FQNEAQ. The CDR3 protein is CASSLDLSSYEQYF. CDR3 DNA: TGTGCCAGCAGCTTAGACCTGAGCTCCTACGAGCAGTACTTC. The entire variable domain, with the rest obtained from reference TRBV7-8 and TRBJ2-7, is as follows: GAGVSQSPRYKVAKRGQDVALRCDPISGHVSLFWYQQALGQGPEFLTYFQNEAQLDKSGLPSDRFFAERPEGSVSTLKIQRTQQEDSAVYLCASSLDLSSYEQYFGPGTRLTVT.